This TCR beta chain comes out of a study of cytomegalovirus exposure and HLA in healthy donors. Study-level findings and limits: TCR beta V- and J-gene trimming, according to a later analysis, was linked to a missense DCLRE1C variant.

In the case of this clone: What it recognizes is unknown.

Primers included in the PCR were 60 Vbeta and 13 Jbeta primers. Generated by immunoSEQ multiplex PCR, the TCRdb table keeps only in-frame clones and is missing some. In the table there are a few hundred thousand clones, nearly 95% of which are singletons. Material for sequencing was PBMCs. The TCR sequence derives from a girl aged 2-15 years in good health and CMV-seronegative.

The CDR3 protein is CASSYSIQGRQETQYF. The DNA of the CDR3 is TGTGCCAGCAGTTACTCGATCCAGGGAAGGCAAGAGACCCAGTACTTC. The chain joins TRBV6-6 to TRBJ2-5; D perhaps matches TRBD1 (5 bases). From germline, CDR1 is MNHNY and CDR2 SVGAGI (reference sequence). V lost 0 bases and J lost 2, with 13 bases in between. The CDR3 totals 16 residues.